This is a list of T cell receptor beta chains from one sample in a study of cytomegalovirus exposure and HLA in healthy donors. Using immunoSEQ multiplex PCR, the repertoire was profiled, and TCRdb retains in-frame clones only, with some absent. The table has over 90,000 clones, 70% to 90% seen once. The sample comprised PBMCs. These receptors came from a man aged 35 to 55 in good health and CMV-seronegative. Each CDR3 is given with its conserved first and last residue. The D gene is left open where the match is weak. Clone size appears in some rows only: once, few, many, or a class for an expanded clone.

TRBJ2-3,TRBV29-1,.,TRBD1,CSVEGQGGRIGTDTQYF,TGCAGCGTTGAAGGACAGGGGGGAAGGATAGGCACAGATACGCAGTATTTT
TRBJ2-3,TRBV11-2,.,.,CASSFPRETVF,TGTGCCAGCAGCTTCCCACGTGAGACAGTTTTT
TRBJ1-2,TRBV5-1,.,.,CASSPDSPALNGYTF,TGCGCCAGCAGCCCAGACTCGCCAGCCCTCAATGGCTACACCTTC
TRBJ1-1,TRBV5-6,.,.,CASSPGDTEAFF,TGTGCCAGCAGCCCCGGGGACACTGAAGCTTTCTTT
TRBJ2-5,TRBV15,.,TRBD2,CATSKPGTSGTVGTQYF,TGTGCCACCAGCAAACCGGGAACTAGCGGGACCGTTGGGACCCAGTACTTC
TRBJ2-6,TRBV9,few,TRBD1,CASSAASGTGYSGANVLTF,TGTGCCAGCAGCGCCGCCTCTGGGACAGGGTATTCTGGGGCCAACGTCCTGACTTTC
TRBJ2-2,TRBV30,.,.,CAWSGSVNTGELFF,TGTGCCTGGAGTGGGTCGGTGAACACCGGGGAGCTGTTTTTT
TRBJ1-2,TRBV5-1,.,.,CASSPQGIGGYTF,TGCGCCAGCAGCCCACAGGGAATTGGAGGCTACACCTTC
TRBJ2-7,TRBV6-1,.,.,CASERLYDQSYEQYF,TGTGCCAGCGAGCGGCTCTACGACCAGTCCTACGAGCAGTACTTC
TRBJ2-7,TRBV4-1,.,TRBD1,CASSQGRGQTYEQYF,TGCGCCAGCAGCCAAGGAAGGGGACAGACCTACGAGCAGTACTTC
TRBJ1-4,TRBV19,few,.,CASSIFGRGTNEKLFF,TGTGCCAGTAGTATTTTCGGAAGGGGAACTAATGAAAAACTGTTTTTT
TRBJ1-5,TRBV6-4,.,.,CARPLYQGWLSNQPQHF,TGTGCCAGGCCCCTCTATCAGGGATGGTTAAGCAATCAGCCCCAGCATTTT
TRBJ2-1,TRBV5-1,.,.,CASSFRLGAGTGGGFF,TGCGCCAGCAGCTTTAGGCTGGGGGCGGGCACAGGTGGGGGTTTCTTC
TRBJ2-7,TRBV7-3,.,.,CASSLSPAYEQYF,TGTGCCAGCAGCTTAAGTCCGGCCTACGAGCAGTACTTC
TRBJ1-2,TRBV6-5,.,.,CAIRNYGQPHGYTF,TGTGCCATCCGAAACTATGGACAGCCCCATGGCTACACCTTC
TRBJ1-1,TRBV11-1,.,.,CASSPQLNTEAFF,TGTGCCAGCAGCCCCCAATTGAACACTGAAGCTTTCTTT
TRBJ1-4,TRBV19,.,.,CASSIQAATNEKLFF,TGTGCCAGTAGTATCCAGGCCGCAACTAATGAAAAACTGTTTTTT
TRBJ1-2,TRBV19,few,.,CASSSSSGRRNGYTF,TGTGCCAGTAGTAGCTCCTCGGGAAGGAGAAATGGCTACACCTTC
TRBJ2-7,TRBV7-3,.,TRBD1,CASSHPLGTGGDEQYF,TGTGCCAGCAGCCACCCTTTGGGGACAGGGGGCGACGAGCAGTACTTC
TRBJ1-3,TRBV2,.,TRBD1,CAGKPGQGIFPGNTIYF,TGTGCCGGAAAGCCGGGACAGGGAATATTCCCTGGAAACACCATATATTTT
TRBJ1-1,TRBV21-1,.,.,CARTSQDIDPSTGEAFF,TGTGCCAGGACTAGCCAGGACATTGACCCATCGACAGGTGAAGCTTTCTTT
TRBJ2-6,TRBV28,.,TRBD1,CASETRGQRTGANVLTF,TGTGCCAGCGAGACCAGGGGGCAAAGGACTGGGGCCAACGTCCTGACTTTC
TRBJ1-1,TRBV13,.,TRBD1,CASSLGYRGFPAEAFF,TGTGCCAGCAGCTTAGGTTACAGGGGATTCCCCGCTGAAGCTTTCTTT
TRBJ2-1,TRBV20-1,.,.,CSASSNNGQFF,TGCAGTGCTAGTTCGAACAATGGGCAGTTCTTC
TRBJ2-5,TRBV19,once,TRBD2,CASSMFSGGQETQYF,TGTGCCAGTAGTATGTTCAGCGGGGGTCAAGAGACCCAGTACTTC
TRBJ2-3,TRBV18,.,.,CASSPSPSADTQYF,TGTGCCAGCTCACCAAGTCCTAGCGCCGATACGCAGTATTTT
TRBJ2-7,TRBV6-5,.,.,CASRTGIHEQYF,TGTGCCAGCCGAACAGGGATCCACGAGCAGTACTTC
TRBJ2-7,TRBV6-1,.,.,CAIGGVTPQGEQYF,TGTGCCATCGGAGGAGTAACACCGCAGGGGGAGCAGTACTTC
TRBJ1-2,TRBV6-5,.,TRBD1,CASSYGGQGSYGYTF,TGTGCCAGCAGTTACGGAGGACAGGGTTCCTATGGCTACACCTTC
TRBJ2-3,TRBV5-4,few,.,CASSQPGQGGDTQYF,TGTGCCAGCAGCCAGCCTGGTCAGGGTGGAGATACGCAGTATTTT
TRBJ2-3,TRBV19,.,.,CASSFRREPLTDTQYF,TGTGCCAGTAGTTTCCGAAGGGAGCCCCTCACAGATACGCAGTATTTT
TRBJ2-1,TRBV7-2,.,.,CASSLAYRYNEQFF,TGTGCCAGCAGCTTAGCGTATCGCTACAATGAGCAGTTCTTC
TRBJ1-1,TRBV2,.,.,CASSDSGGYLNTEAFF,TGTGCCAGCAGTGACTCGGGTGGGTATTTGAACACTGAAGCTTTCTTT
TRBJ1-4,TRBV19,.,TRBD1,CASSLGTGGEKLFF,TGTGCCAGTAGTTTGGGGACAGGTGGTGAAAAACTGTTTTTT
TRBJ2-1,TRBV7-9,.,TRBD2,CASSRTSFGNEQFF,TGTGCCAGCAGCCGGACTAGCTTCGGGAATGAGCAGTTCTTC
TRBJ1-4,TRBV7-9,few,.,CASSSPEWGGNEKLFF,TGTGCCAGCAGCTCCCCCGAATGGGGGGGGAATGAAAAACTGTTTTTT
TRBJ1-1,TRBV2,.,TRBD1,CASRRTGDTEAFF,TGTGCCAGCAGAAGGACAGGGGACACTGAAGCTTTCTTT
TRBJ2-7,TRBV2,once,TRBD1,CASSTRTGIEQYF,TGTGCCAGCAGTACCCGGACAGGGATCGAGCAGTACTTC
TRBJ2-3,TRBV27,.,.,CASRPNSGTDTQYF,TGTGCCAGCAGACCTAACTCCGGCACAGATACGCAGTATTTT
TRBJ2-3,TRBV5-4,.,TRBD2,CASSLAGGRDTQYF,TGTGCCAGCAGCTTAGCGGGGGGGCGGGATACGCAGTATTTT
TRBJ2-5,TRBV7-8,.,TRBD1,CASSFPGQGIRETQYF,TGCGCCAGCAGCTTCCCGGGACAGGGTATTCGAGAGACCCAGTACTTC
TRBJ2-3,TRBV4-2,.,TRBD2,CASSQDGRLASYF,TGTGCCAGCAGCCAAGATGGGAGACTAGCGTCGTATTTT
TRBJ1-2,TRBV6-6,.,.,CASSYSAVYYGYTF,TGTGCCAGCAGTTACTCGGCAGTGTACTATGGCTACACCTTC
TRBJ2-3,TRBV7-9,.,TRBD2,CASSLRGGVDTQYF,TGTGCCAGCAGCTTGCGGGGGGGCGTGGATACGCAGTATTTT
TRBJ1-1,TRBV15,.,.,CATSRDNREAFF,TGTGCCACCAGCAGAGATAACAGGGAAGCTTTCTTT